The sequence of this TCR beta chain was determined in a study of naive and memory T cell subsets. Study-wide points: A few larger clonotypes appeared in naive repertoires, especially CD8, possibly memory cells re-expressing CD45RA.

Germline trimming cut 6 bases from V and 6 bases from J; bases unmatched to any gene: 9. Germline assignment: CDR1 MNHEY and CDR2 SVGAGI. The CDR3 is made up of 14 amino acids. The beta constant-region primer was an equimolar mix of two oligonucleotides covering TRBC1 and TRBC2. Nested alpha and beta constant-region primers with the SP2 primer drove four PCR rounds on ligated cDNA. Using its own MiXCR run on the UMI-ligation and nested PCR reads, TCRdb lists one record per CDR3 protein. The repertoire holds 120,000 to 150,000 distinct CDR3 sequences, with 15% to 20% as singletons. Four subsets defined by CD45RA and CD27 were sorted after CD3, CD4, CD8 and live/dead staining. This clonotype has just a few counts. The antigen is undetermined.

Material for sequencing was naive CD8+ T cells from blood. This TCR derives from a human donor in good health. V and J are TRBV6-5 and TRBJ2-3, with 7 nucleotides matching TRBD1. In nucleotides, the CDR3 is TGTGCCAGCAGCCGAAGACAGGGTGCGGATACGCAGTATTTT. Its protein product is CASSRRQGADTQYF.